The clone carrying this T cell receptor beta chain was seen repeatedly, ten times or more. No antigen is known for it. This record comes from a study of CD8 T cells in ankylosing spondylitis. General study points: The authors reported significant enrichment of disease-linked clones in matched ankylosing spondylitis synovial fluid. Peripheral blood held disease-linked clones only at relatively low frequency, and these were CD8+.

TCRdb recomputed calls from the 5' RACE reads with MiXCR, one row per CDR3 protein. Of under 250,000 distinct CDR3 sequences in the sample, around 10% are singletons; the top ten hold approximately 6.6%. Between the trimmed V and J ends, which lost 2 bases and 0 bases, there was a span of 6 bases. CDR1 SGHRS and CDR2 YFSETQ come from the germline V gene. The CDR3 length is 13 residues. This clonotype was obtained from a male donor with ankylosing spondylitis or in good health (not recorded which). Sample: blood, either unsorted or a sorted T cell fraction (not recorded which). The chain carries TRBV5-1 and TRBJ2-7, with unresolved D. In DNA form, the CDR3 reads TGCGCCAGCAGCTTTACGGGCTCCTACGAGCAGTACTTC. Protein sequence: CASSFTGSYEQYF.